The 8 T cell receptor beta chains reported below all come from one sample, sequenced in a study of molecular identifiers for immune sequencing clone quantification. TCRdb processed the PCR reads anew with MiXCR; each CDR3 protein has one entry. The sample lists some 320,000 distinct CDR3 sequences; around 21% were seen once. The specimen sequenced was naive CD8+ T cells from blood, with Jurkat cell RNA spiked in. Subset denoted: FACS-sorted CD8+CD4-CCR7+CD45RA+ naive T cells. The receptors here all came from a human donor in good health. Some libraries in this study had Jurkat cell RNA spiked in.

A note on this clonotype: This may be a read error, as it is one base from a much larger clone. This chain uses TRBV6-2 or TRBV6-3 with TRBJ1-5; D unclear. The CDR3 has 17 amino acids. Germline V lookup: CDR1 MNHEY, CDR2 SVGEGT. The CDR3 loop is CVSSYPGMGYSNQPQHF. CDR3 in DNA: TGTGTCAGCAGTTACCCGGGGATGGGGTATAGCAATCAGCCCCAGCATTTT.

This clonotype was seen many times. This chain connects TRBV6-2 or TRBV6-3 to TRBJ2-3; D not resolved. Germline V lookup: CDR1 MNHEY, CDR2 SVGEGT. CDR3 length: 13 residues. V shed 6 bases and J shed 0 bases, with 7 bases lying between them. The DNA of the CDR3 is TGTGCCAGCAGCGGTGCTAGCACAGATACGCAGTATTTT. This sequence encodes CASSGASTDTQYF.

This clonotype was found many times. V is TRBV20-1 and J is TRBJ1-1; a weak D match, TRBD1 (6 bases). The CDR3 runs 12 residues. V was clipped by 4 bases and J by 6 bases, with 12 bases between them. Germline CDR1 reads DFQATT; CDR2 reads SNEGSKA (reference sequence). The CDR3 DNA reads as TGCAGTGCTATCGAACAGGGCGCTGAAGCTTTCTTT. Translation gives CSAIEQGAEAFF.

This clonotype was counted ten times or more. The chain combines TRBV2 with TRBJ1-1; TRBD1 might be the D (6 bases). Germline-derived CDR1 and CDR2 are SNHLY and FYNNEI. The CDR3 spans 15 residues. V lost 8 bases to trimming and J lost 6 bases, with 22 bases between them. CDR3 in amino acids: CASGAPGALRAEAFF. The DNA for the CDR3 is TGTGCCAGCGGGGCCCCAGGGGCGTTGAGGGCTGAAGCTTTCTTT.

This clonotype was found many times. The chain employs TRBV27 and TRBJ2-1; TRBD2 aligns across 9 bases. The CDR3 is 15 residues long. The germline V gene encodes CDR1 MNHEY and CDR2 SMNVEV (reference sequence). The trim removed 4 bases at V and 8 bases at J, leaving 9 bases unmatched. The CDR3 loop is CASSYSSGTVHEQFF. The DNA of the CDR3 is TGTGCCAGCAGTTATTCTAGCGGGACGGTCCATGAGCAGTTCTTC.

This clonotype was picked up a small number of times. CDR3 amino acids: CASSLLYQETQYF. The CDR3 DNA follows: TGTGCCAGCAGCTTATTGTACCAAGAGACCCAGTACTTC. The chain is built from TRBV7-9 and TRBJ2-5; D unresolved. The CDR3 runs 13 residues. V lost 2 bases and J lost 0, with 4 bases in between. Germline V gene sequence: CDR1 SEHNR, CDR2 FQNEAQ (reference sequence).

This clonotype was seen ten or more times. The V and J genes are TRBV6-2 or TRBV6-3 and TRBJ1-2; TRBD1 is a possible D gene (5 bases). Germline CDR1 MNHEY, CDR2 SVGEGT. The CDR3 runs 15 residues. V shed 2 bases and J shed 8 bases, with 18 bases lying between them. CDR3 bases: TGTGCCAGCAGTTACCTGGGACTCGATCGGGAAGGCTACACCTTC. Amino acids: CASSYLGLDREGYTF.

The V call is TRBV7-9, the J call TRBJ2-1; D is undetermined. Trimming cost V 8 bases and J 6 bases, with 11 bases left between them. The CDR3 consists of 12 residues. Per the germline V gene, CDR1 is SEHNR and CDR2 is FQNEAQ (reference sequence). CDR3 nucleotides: TGTGCCAGCTGCCAGAACAGCAATGAGCAGTTCTTC. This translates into CASCQNSNEQFF. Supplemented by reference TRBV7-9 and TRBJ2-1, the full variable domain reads DTGVSQNPRHKITKRGQNVTFRCDPISEHNRLYWYRQTLGQGPEFLTYFQNEAQLEKSRLLSDRFSAERPKGSFSTLEIQRTEQGDSAMYLCASCQNSNEQFFGPGTRLTVL.